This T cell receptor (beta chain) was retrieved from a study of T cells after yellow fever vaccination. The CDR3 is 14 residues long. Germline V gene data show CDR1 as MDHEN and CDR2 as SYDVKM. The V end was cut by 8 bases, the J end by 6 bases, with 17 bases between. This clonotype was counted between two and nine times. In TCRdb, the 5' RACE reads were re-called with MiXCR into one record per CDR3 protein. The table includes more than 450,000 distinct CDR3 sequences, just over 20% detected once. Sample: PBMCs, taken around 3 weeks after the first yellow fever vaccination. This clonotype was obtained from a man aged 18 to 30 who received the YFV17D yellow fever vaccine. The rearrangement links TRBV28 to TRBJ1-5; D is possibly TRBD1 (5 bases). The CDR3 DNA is TGTGCCAGCGGATTTACCGGGGGGGTTCAGCCCCAGCATTTT. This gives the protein CASGFTGGVQPQHF.